One sample yielded the 20 T cell receptor beta chains listed below, sequenced in a study of T cells in Graves' hyperthyroidism and ophthalmopathy (dated by TCRdb to the late 2010s). The library was produced with multiplex PCR. Sequenced using an Illumina HiSeq 2000. TCR beta CDR3 regions were amplified from RNA transcripts. For the first round of RT-PCR on the TCR CDR3, the HTBI primer set was used together with the Qiagen OneStep RT-PCR kit. TCRdb itself trimmed the public reads at Q25 with fastp, ran MiXCR and retained productive beta chains. Each entry is one CDR3 protein sequence, shown with its most common DNA and genes. For this sample the table gives 300,000 to 350,000 distinct CDR3 sequences, of which approximately 18% were detected only once. The ten top clones hold under 55% of the sample. Material: blood. Receptor source: a woman aged 50 to 60 with Graves' hyperthyroidism.

The chain recombines TRBV6-1 with TRBJ2-1; unclear D gene. The CDR3 has 11 amino acids. The V gene's germline CDR1 is MNHNS and CDR2 SASEGT. The V and J ends lost 5 bases and 8 bases respectively, with 7 bases between them. The CDR3 DNA sequence: TGTGCCAGCAGTTCCCGGGATGAGCAGTTCTTC. Translating gives CASSSRDEQFF.

V and J are TRBV6-1 and TRBJ2-5, with TRBD1 matching over 8 bases. J was trimmed by 5 bases and V by 7 bases; bases with no gene match: 12. This CDR3 spans 15 amino acids. The germline V gene encodes CDR1 MNHNS and CDR2 SASEGT. CDR3 in DNA: TGTGCCAGCACCGACGCTCAGGGGGCGGGGGAGACCCAGTACTTC. Translated: CASTDAQGAGETQYF.

This clonotype was recorded a few times. The chain has TRBV12-3 or TRBV12-4 and TRBJ1-2; D is unresolved. The V gene lost 1 base and the J gene lost 8 bases, with 14 bases spanning the gap. This CDR3 has 14 residues. CDR3 loop: CASSLGQWPEGYTF. In nucleotides, the CDR3 is TGTGCCAGCAGTTTAGGCCAGTGGCCGGAAGGCTACACCTTC.

This clonotype appeared many times. The J gene is TRBJ2-1, the V gene TRBV12-3 or TRBV12-4, with D tentatively TRBD2 (6 bases). V gave up 8 bases and J gave up 5 bases, with 10 bases separating them. The CDR3 is made up of 12 amino acids. The chain's CDR3 is CASVGGNNEQFF. The CDR3 nucleotides read TGTGCCAGCGTGGGGGGAAACAATGAGCAGTTCTTC.

This clonotype was detected many times. The chain is built from TRBV20-1 and TRBJ1-2, with TRBD1 identical over 8 bases. V shed 0 bases and J 4 bases; nucleotides not matched to a gene: 10. The CDR3 contains 16 residues. Germline V CDR1 and CDR2: DFQATT, SNEGSKA (reference sequence). The CDR3 reads CSARDSGQGGVYGYTF. The DNA of the CDR3 is TGCAGTGCTAGAGATTCCGGACAGGGAGGAGTCTATGGCTACACCTTC.

In this sample, this clonotype turned up a few times. The chain couples TRBV27 to TRBJ2-7; 11 nucleotides line up with TRBD2. CDR1 MNHEY and CDR2 SMNVEV come from the germline V gene (reference sequence). CDR3 size: 14 residues. J lost 4 bases, V lost 4 bases, and 3 bases had no gene match. The CDR3 here is CASSSGLAGYEQYF. The DNA for the CDR3 is TGTGCCAGCAGTTCCGGACTAGCGGGTTACGAGCAGTACTTC.

This clonotype came up many times. The chain has TRBV9 and TRBJ2-7; TRBD2 is a possible D gene (5 bases). The CDR3 consists of 16 residues. V lost 2 bases and J 7 bases, leaving 22 bases between the germline ends. CDR1 is SGDLS, CDR2 YYNGEE, per germline. This CDR3 is CASSVGGRNLPWEQYF. DNA of the CDR3: TGTGCCAGCAGCGTTGGAGGACGGAACCTCCCCTGGGAGCAGTACTTC.

Many counts were recorded for this clonotype. The rearrangement joins TRBV30 to TRBJ1-1, with 8 bases matching TRBD1. The CDR3 runs to 13 residues. Trimming removed 4 bases from V and 5 bases from J; junction bases left unmatched: 6. CDR1 and CDR2 (germline): GTSNPN, SVGIG (reference sequence). The CDR3: CAWKGDRRTEAFF. Written as DNA, the CDR3 is TGTGCCTGGAAGGGGGACAGGCGGACTGAAGCTTTCTTT.

The rearrangement joins TRBV7-9 to TRBJ2-5; tentatively, D is TRBD2 (5 bases). The CDR3 length is 14 residues. CDR1 is SEHNR, CDR2 FQNEAQ, per germline (reference sequence). Trimming pared 4 bases from V and 5 bases from J, leaving 14 bases between. The chain's CDR3 is CASSSDYSGETQYF. CDR3 bases: TGTGCCAGCAGCTCCGACTATAGTGGGGAGACCCAGTACTTC.

This clonotype was seen at least ten times. This chain connects TRBV2 to TRBJ2-7, with 10 bases identical to TRBD1. This CDR3 is 14 amino acids long. After removal of 5 bases from V and 3 bases from J, the junction contained 4 bases not matched to a gene. The germline V gene has CDR1 SNHLY and CDR2 FYNNEI. The CDR3 region is CASSRDRGIYEQYV. For the CDR3, the DNA is TGTGCCAGCAGTAGGGACAGGGGAATCTACGAGCAGTACGTC.

The chain recombines TRBV9 with TRBJ1-6; D remains ambiguous. Germline V gene lookup returns CDR1 SGDLS and CDR2 YYNGEE. The CDR3 length is 15 residues. Trimming removed 4 bases from V and 3 bases from J, with 11 bases in between. The CDR3 spells CASSLNTYYNSPLHF. As DNA, the CDR3 is TGTGCCAGCAGCCTTAATACTTACTATAATTCACCCCTCCACTTT.

This clonotype has ten or more counts. The chain combines TRBV20-1 with TRBJ2-5; D is perhaps TRBD1 or TRBD2 (5 bases each). Germline V gives CDR1 DFQATT, CDR2 SNEGSKA (reference sequence). CDR3 size: 13 residues. V was trimmed by 0 bases and J by 3 bases, leaving 8 bases between them. In DNA form, the CDR3 reads TGCAGTGCTAGAGATGGGGGAAAAGAGACCCAGTACTTC. This encodes CSARDGGKETQYF.

V and J are TRBV7-3 and TRBJ2-1; unclear D gene. In germline, CDR1 is SGHTA, CDR2 FQGTGA. This CDR3 spans 12 amino acids. Deletions cut 5 bases from V and 9 bases from J, with 11 bases between. The CDR3 protein is CASSQTVGEQFF. The CDR3 DNA sequence: TGTGCCAGCAGCCAGACGGTGGGTGAGCAGTTCTTC.

The sample holds many counts of this clonotype. This chain joins TRBV28 and TRBJ2-2, with a possible D match to TRBD1 (6 bases). Looked up from germline, CDR1 is MDHEN and CDR2 is SYDVKM. The CDR3 is made up of 13 amino acids. V was trimmed by 4 bases and J by 6 bases, leaving 9 bases between them. CDR3 DNA: TGTGCCAGCAGTTCAGGGGCGGCCGGGGAGCTGTTTTTT. Translated, it gives CASSSGAAGELFF.

This chain links TRBV4-1 with TRBJ2-1, with D possibly TRBD1 on 5 matching bases. V was shortened by 1 base and J by 4 bases, with 11 bases between the two germline ends. The CDR3 has 15 amino acids. CDR1 is MGHRA, CDR2 YSYEKL, per germline. The CDR3 is CASSQVGAEYNEQFF. The CDR3 DNA reads TGCGCCAGCAGCCAAGTTGGGGCAGAGTACAATGAGCAGTTCTTC.

As to this clonotype: A read error is possible here, since a much larger clone lies one base away. This sequence joins TRBV28 and TRBJ2-7, with 9 bases aligning to TRBD2. The germline V gene has CDR1 MDHEN and CDR2 SYDVKM. The CDR3 length is 16 residues. The CDR3 nucleotides read TGTGCCGGCAGTTTAGTCGGGCGGGAGGGCCGCCACGAGCAGTACTTC. This translates into CAGSLVGREGRHEQYF.

This clonotype was seen at least ten times. This sequence joins TRBV18 and TRBJ2-3; D is unclear. The CDR3 is 13 residues long. Trimming removed 3 bases at V and 4 bases at J, with 8 bases between. Germline CDR1 reads KGHSH; CDR2 reads LQKENI. CDR3 nucleotide sequence: TGTGCCAGCTCACCTCTGTTGGCAGATACGCAGTATTTT. Translating gives CASSPLLADTQYF.

At least ten counts were recorded for this clonotype. This chain uses TRBV5-1 with TRBJ2-7, with D maybe TRBD2 (5 bases). CDR3 size: 15 residues. Germline V gene sequence: CDR1 SGHRS, CDR2 YFSETQ. The V end lost 4 bases, the J end lost 2 bases, and 16 bases lay between the germline ends. The CDR3 reads CASSPYSAVTYEQYF. CDR3 in DNA: TGCGCCAGCAGCCCATACTCAGCGGTTACCTACGAGCAGTACTTC.

V and J are TRBV15 and TRBJ2-6; D gene ambiguous. Germline values: CDR1 LNHNV, CDR2 YYDKDF (reference sequence). V was clipped by 3 bases and J by 1 base, with 4 bases between them. The length of the CDR3 is 14 residues. CDR3 nucleotide sequence: TGTGCCACCAGCAGGGTTTCTGGGGCCAACGTCCTGACTTTC. This gives the protein CATSRVSGANVLTF.

V and J are TRBV19 and TRBJ2-3, with 14 nucleotides matching TRBD2. Germline V gene lookup returns CDR1 LNHDA and CDR2 SQIVND (reference sequence). The CDR3 loop spans 16 amino acids. V shed 7 bases and J 0 bases; nucleotides not matched to a gene: 3. The CDR3 loop reads CASMGLAGVSTDTQYF. The CDR3 DNA sequence: TGTGCCAGTATGGGACTAGCGGGGGTTAGCACAGATACGCAGTATTTT. The full variable domain, completed using reference TRBV19 and TRBJ2-3, is DGGITQSPKYLFRKEGQNVTLSCEQNLNHDAMYWYRQDPGQGLRLIYYSQIVNDFQKGDIAEGYSVSREKKESFPLTVTSAQKNPTAFYLCASMGLAGVSTDTQYFGPGTRLTVL.